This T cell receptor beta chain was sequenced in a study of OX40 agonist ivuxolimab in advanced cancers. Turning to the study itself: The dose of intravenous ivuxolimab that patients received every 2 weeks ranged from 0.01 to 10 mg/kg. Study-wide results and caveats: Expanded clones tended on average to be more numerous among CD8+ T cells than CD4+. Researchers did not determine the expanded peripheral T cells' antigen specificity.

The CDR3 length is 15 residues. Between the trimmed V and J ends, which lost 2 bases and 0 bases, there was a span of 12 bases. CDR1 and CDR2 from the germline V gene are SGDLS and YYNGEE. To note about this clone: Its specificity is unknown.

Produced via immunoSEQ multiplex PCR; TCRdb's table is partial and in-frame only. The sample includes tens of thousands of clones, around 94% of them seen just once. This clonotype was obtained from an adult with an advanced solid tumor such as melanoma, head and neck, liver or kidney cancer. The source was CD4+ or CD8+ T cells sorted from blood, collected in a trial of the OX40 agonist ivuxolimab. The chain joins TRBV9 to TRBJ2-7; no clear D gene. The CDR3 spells CASSVGDLSSYEQYF. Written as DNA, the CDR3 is TGTGCCAGCAGCGTTGGGGATCTCAGCTCCTACGAGCAGTACTTC.